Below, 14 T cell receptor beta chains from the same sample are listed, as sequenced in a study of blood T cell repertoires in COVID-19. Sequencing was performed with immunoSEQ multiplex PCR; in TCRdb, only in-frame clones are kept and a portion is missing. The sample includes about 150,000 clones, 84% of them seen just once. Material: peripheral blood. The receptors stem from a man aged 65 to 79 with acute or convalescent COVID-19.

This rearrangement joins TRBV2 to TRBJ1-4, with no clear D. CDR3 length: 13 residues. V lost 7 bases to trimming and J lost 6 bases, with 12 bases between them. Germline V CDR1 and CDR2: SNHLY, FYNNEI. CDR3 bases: TGTGCCAGCAATTCGGGGTTGCATGAAAAACTGTTTTTT. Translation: CASNSGLHEKLFF.

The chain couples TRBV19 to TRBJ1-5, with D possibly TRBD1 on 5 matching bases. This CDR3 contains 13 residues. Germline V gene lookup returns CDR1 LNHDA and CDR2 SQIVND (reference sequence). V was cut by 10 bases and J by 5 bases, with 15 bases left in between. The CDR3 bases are TGTGCCACCCGACCCGGGGGGGATCAGCCCCAGCATTTT. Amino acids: CATRPGGDQPQHF.

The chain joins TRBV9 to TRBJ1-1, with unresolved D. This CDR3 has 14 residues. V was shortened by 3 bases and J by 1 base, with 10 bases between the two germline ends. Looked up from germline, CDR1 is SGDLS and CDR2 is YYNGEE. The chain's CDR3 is CASSAQLTNTEAFF. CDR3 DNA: TGTGCCAGCAGCGCTCAACTTACGAACACTGAAGCTTTCTTT.

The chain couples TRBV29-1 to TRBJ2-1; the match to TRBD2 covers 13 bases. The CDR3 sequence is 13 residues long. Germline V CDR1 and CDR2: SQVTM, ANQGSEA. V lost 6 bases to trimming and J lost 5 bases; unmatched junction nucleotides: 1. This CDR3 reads CSVGLAGDNEQFF. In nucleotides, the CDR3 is TGCAGCGTAGGACTAGCGGGAGACAATGAGCAGTTCTTC.

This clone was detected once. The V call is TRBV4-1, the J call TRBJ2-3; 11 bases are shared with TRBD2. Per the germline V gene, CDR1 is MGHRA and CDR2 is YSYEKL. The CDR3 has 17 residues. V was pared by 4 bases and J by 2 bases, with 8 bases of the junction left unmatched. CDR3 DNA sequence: TGCGCCAGCAGCCTAGCGGGAGGGCCGTCGGACACAGATACGCAGTATTTT. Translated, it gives CASSLAGGPSDTDTQYF.

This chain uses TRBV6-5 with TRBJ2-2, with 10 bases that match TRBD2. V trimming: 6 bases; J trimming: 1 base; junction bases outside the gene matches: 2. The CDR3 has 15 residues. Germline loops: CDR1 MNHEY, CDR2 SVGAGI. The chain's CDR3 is CASRLAGLNTGELFF. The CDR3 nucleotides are TGTGCCAGCAGACTAGCGGGGCTGAACACCGGGGAGCTGTTTTTT.

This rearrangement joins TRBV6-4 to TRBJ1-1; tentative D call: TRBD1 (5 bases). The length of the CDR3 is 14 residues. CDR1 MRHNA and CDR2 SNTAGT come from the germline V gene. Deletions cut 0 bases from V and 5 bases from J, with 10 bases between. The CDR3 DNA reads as TGTGCCAGCAGTGACTCGGGGCAGCCTACTGAAGCTTTCTTT. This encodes CASSDSGQPTEAFF.

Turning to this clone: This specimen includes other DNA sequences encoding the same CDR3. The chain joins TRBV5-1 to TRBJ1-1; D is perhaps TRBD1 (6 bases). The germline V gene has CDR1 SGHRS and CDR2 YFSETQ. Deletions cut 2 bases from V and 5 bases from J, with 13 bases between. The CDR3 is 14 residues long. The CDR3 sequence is CASSFTGGGTEAFF. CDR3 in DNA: TGCGCCAGCAGCTTCACGGGGGGCGGGACTGAAGCTTTCTTT.

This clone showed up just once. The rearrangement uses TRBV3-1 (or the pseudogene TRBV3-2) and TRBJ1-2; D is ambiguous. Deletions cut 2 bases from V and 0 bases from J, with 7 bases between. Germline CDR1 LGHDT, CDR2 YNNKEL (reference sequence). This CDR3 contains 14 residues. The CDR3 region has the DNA TGTGCCAGCAGCCAACTCCGGGCTAACTATGGCTACACCTTC. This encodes CASSQLRANYGYTF.

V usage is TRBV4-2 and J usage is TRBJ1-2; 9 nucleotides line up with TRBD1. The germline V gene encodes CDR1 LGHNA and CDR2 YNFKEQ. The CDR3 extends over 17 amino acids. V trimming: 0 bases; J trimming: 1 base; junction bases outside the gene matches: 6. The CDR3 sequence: CASSQEAGTGINYGYTF. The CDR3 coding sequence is TGTGCCAGCAGCCAAGAAGCCGGGACAGGGATTAACTATGGCTACACCTTC.

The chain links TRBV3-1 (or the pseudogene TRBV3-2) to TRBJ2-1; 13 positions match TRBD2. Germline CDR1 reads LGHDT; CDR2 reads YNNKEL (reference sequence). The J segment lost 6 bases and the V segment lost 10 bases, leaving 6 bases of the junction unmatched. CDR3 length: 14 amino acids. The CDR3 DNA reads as TGTGCCACACGGACTAGCGGGGGAGTCAATGAGCAGTTCTTC. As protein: CATRTSGGVNEQFF.

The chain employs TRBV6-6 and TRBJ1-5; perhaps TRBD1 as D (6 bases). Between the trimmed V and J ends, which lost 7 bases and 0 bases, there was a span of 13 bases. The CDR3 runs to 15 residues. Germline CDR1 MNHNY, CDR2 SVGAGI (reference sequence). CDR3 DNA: TGTGCCAGCATCAAGGGGGAGTATAGCAATCAGCCCCAGCATTTT. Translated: CASIKGEYSNQPQHF.

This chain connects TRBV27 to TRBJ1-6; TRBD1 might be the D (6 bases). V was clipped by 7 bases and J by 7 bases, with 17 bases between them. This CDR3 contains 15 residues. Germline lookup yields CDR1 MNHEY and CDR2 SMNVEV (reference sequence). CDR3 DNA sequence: TGTGCCAGCACTCCGATGGGGGACACGAATTCACCCCTCCACTTT. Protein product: CASTPMGDTNSPLHF.

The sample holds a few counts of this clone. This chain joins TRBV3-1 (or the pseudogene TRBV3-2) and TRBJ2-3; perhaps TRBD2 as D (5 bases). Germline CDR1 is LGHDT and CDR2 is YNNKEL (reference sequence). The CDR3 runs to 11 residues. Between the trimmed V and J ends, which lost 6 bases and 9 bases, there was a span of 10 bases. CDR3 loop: CASSLATTQYF. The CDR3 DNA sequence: TGTGCCAGCAGTTTAGCGACCACGCAGTATTTT.